Here is one T cell receptor beta chain with its context. These data belong to a study of regulatory T cells in long-lasting Graves disease. To make TCR beta libraries, researchers used iRepertoire HTBI primers and Arm-PCR of CDR3 regions. MiXCR, run by TCRdb on the multiplex PCR reads, gives a single entry per CDR3 protein. This sample has a few hundred thousand distinct CDR3 sequences, with 21% found just once. Time point here: persistent/refractory GD, antithyroid drugs over 5 years with positive TRAb. PBMC-derived RNA was used for the TCR library. Germline V gene data show CDR1 as MGHRA and CDR2 as YSYEKL. V lost 4 bases and J lost 7, with 19 bases in between. The CDR3 loop spans 16 amino acids.

Sequenced here: peripheral blood mononuclear cells (PBMCs), sampled when the disease was refractory, from a patient treated with antithyroid drugs. This TCR derives from a female donor with Graves disease. J is TRBJ2-2 and V is TRBV4-1; possible D gene TRBD2, 7 bases. The CDR3 sequence: CASSRGDGGRVGELFF. CDR3 DNA sequence: TGCGCCAGCAGCCGCGGGGACGGGGGGCGTGTCGGGGAGCTGTTTTTT.